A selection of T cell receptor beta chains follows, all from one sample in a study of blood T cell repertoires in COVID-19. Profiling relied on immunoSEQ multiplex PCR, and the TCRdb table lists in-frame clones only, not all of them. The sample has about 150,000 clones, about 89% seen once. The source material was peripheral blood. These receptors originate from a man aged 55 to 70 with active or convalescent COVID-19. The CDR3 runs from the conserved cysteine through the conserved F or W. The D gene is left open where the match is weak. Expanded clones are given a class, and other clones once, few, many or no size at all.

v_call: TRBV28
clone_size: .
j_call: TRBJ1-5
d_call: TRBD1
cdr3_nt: TGTGCCAGCAGAGAGGACAGGACCGACCAATTCTATAGCAATCAGCCCCAGCATTTT
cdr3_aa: CASREDRTDQFYSNQPQHF

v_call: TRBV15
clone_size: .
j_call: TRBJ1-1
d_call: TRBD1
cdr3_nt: TGTGCCACCAGCAGACCCGGGACAGCTAACACTGAAGCTTTCTTT
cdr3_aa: CATSRPGTANTEAFF

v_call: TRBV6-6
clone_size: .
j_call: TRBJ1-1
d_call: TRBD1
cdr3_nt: TGTGCCAGCAGTTCCAAATCCGGGACAGAGAACACTGAAGCTTTCTTT
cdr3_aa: CASSSKSGTENTEAFF

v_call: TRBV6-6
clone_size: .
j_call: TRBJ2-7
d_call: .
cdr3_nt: TGTGCCAGCAGGTACGGGGACAACCGCTACGAGCAGTACTTC
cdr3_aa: CASRYGDNRYEQYF

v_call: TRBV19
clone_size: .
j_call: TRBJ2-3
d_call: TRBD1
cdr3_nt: TGTGCCAGTAGTAGGCAGACAGGGGGCACAGATACGCAGTATTTT
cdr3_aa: CASSRQTGGTDTQYF

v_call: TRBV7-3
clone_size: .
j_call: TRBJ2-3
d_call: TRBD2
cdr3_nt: TGTGCCAGCAGCTTGAGCGGGGGGCACAGCACAGATACGCAGTATTTT
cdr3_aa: CASSLSGGHSTDTQYF

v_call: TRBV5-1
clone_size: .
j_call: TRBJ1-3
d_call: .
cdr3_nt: TGCGCCAGCAGTACTGAGTACTCTGGAAACACCATATATTTT
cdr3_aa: CASSTEYSGNTIYF

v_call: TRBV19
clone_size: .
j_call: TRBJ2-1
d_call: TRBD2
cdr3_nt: TGTGCCAGTAGTATCTCTAGCGGGAGGGGAGGTGAGCAGTTCTTC
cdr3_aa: CASSISSGRGGEQFF

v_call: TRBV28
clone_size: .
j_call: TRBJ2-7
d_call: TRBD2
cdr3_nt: TGTGCCAGCAGTTTGTCAGCGGGAGGGGGAAGCTCCTACGAGCAGTACTTC
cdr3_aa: CASSLSAGGGSSYEQYF

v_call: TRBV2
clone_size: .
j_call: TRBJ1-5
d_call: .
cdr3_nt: TGTGCCAGCAGTGAAGGGTTCAGGGATAGCAATCAGCCCCAGCATTTT
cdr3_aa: CASSEGFRDSNQPQHF

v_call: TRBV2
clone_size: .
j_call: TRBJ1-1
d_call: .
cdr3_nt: TGTGCCAGCAAAGGAAGCGGGATTATAGGCGAAGCTTTCTTT
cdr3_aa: CASKGSGIIGEAFF

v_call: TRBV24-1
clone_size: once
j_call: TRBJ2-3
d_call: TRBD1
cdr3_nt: TGTGCCACCAGTGATCCGGGACAGCGCACAGATACGCAGTATTTT
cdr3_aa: CATSDPGQRTDTQYF

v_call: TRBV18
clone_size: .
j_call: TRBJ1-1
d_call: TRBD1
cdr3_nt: TGTGCCAGCTCAAGAAATTTGGGACAGCTGAACACTGAAGCTTTCTTT
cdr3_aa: CASSRNLGQLNTEAFF

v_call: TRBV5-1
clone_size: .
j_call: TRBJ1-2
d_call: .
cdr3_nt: TGCGCCAGCGGGGGCGAGGTCCATGGCTACACCTTC
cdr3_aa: CASGGEVHGYTF

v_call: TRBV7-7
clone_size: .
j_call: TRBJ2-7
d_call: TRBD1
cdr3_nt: TGTGCCAGCAGCCTCGACAGGGGACGGGGCGAGCAGTACTTC
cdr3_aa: CASSLDRGRGEQYF

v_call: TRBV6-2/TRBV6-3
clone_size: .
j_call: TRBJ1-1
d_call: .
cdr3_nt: TGTGCCAGCAGTTACGGAGGGGCTGCGACTGAAGCTTTCTTT
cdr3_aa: CASSYGGAATEAFF

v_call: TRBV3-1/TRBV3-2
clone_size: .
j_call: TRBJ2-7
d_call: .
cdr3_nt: TGTGCCAGCAGCCAAGGACTGCATCGCTACGAGCAGTACTTC
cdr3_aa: CASSQGLHRYEQYF

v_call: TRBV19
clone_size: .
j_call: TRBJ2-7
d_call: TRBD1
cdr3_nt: TGTGCCAGTAGTGAAACGGGACAGGGCCCCTACGAGCAGTACTTC
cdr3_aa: CASSETGQGPYEQYF

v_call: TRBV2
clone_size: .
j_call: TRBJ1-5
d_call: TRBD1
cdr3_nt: TGTGCCAGCAGTGTACCCGGGACAGCACTTAGCAATCAGCCCCAGCATTTT
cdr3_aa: CASSVPGTALSNQPQHF

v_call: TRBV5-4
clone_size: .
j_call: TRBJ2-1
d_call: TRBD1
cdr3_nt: TGTGCCAGCAGCTCCCGGGACAGCTCCAGCGGAAGCTCCTACAATGAGCAGTTCTTC
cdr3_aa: CASSSRDSSSGSSYNEQFF

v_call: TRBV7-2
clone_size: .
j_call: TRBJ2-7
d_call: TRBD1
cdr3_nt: TGTGCCAGCAGCTTAGGACAGGGGGGGTACGAGCAGTACTTC
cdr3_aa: CASSLGQGGYEQYF

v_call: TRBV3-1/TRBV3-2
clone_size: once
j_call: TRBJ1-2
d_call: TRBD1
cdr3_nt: TGTGCCAGCAGTGTTACGGTAGCGGGACAGGGGTCCTATGGCTACACCTTC
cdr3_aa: CASSVTVAGQGSYGYTF

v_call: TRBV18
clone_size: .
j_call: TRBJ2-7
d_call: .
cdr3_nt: TGTGCCAGCTCACCAGATTTTCTAGTCGGATCCTCCTACGAGCAGTACTTC
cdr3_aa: CASSPDFLVGSSYEQYF

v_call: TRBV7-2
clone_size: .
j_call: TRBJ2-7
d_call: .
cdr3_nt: TGTGCCAGCAGCGAGGGGGAAAGGGACGAGCAGTACTTC
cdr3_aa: CASSEGERDEQYF

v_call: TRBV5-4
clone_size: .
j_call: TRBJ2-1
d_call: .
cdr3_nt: TGTGCCAGCAGCCTCCGACTAGCTGGAGGGGGGGATGAGCAGTTCTTC
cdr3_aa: CASSLRLAGGGDEQFF

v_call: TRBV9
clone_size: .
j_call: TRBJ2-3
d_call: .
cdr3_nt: TGTGCCAGCAGCGTAGTAGGGACACCTTTCCGCACAGATACGCAGTATTTT
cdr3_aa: CASSVVGTPFRTDTQYF

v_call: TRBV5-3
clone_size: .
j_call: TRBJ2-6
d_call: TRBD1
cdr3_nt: TGTGCCAGAAGCGGGCGACAGGGGGCGCTAGGGGCCAACGTCCTGACTTTC
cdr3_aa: CARSGRQGALGANVLTF

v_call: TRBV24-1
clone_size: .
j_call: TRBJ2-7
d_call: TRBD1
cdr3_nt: TGTGCCACCAGTGACTCCGGGACAGGGAAATACGAGCAGTACTTC
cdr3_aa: CATSDSGTGKYEQYF

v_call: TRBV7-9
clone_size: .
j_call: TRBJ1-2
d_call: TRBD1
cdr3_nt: TGTGCCAGCAGCCCTCGGGACAGGGAACATGGCTACACCTTC
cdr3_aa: CASSPRDREHGYTF